These T cell receptor beta chains were read from a single sample in a study of T cells in Graves' hyperthyroidism and ophthalmopathy. TCRdb called the multiplex PCR reads again in MiXCR, with one record for every CDR3 protein. The sample lists about 200,000 distinct CDR3 sequences, 17% seen once, with roughly 49% in the top ten. Sequencing was performed on blood. The receptors derive from a woman aged 45 to 65 with Graves' hyperthyroidism. Each CDR3 is given with its conserved first and last residue. A D gene is named only where the DNA matches it firmly. Some rows mark clone size as missing; the rest say once, few, many or name a class of expanded clone.

TRBJ1-2	15	many	-	TRBV11-3	CASSHGRTSNYGYTF	TGTGCCAGCAGCCACGGACGGACTTCTAACTATGGCTACACCTTC
TRBJ2-5	15	-	TRBD2	TRBV6-5	CASSYPGLAGETQYF	TGTGCCAGCAGTTACCCGGGACTAGCGGGAGAGACCCAGTACTTC
TRBJ1-3	13	many	TRBD1	TRBV10-1	CASSTGVGNTIYF	TGCGCCAGCTCGACAGGGGTTGGAAACACCATATATTTT
TRBJ2-7	14	many	-	TRBV6-2/TRBV6-3	CASRHRDLPYEQYF	TGTGCCAGCAGGCACCGGGACTTACCCTACGAGCAGTACTTC
TRBJ2-7	20	few	TRBD2	TRBV12-3/TRBV12-4	CASTFRPILREGGSYNEQYF	TGTGCCAGCACCTTCCGGCCGATCCTTCGGGAGGGTGGGTCCTACAATGAGCAGTACTTC
TRBJ1-1	14	many	-	TRBV2	CASRGVEANTEAFF	TGTGCCAGCAGGGGTGTAGAGGCGAACACTGAAGCTTTCTTT
TRBJ2-2	16	-	-	TRBV2	CASSTLGTQNTGELFF	TGTGCCAGCAGTACCCTTGGGACACAGAACACCGGGGAGCTGTTTTTT
TRBJ1-2	15	many	-	TRBV2	CASRPRTEGNYGYTF	TGTGCCAGCAGGCCGCGGACAGAAGGGAACTATGGCTACACCTTC
TRBJ2-5	14	many	-	TRBV20-1	CSASKTGDGETQYF	TGCAGTGCTTCTAAAACGGGAGACGGAGAGACCCAGTACTTC
TRBJ2-7	13	many	TRBD2	TRBV20-1	CSASGGSIDEQYF	TGCAGTGCTAGTGGCGGGAGTATCGACGAGCAGTACTTC
TRBJ1-5	13	-	-	TRBV20-1	CSASLGRDQPQHF	TGCAGTGCTAGTCTGGGAAGAGATCAGCCCCAGCATTTT
TRBJ2-1	15	many	-	TRBV12-3/TRBV12-4	CASSPHILTYNEQFF	TGTGCCAGCAGTCCGCATATTCTTACCTACAATGAGCAGTTCTTC
TRBJ2-3	14	many	TRBD2	TRBV30	CAWGTSGSVDTQYF	TGTGCCTGGGGGACTAGCGGGTCCGTTGATACGCAGTATTTT
TRBJ2-1	15	few	-	TRBV29-1	CSVVGIGTTYNEQFF	TGCAGCGTTGTGGGAATAGGGACGACCTACAATGAGCAGTTCTTC
TRBJ1-2	15	few	-	TRBV6-6	CASSYSRGAHYGYTF	TGTGCCAGCAGTTACTCGAGGGGGGCCCACTATGGCTACACCTTC
TRBJ2-1	13	few	-	TRBV7-9	CASSDGKGVEQFF	TGTGCCAGCAGCGACGGAAAAGGAGTTGAGCAGTTCTTC
TRBJ2-2	14	many	TRBD2	TRBV20-1	CSASSGMVTGELFF	TGCAGTGCTTCTAGCGGGATGGTCACCGGGGAGCTGTTTTTT
TRBJ2-7	12	-	-	TRBV29-1	CSVQGGFYEQYF	TGCAGCGTTCAAGGAGGGTTCTACGAGCAGTACTTC
TRBJ2-2	15	-	-	TRBV9	CASSVGLGNTGELFF	TGTGCCAGCAGCGTAGGTTTAGGAAACACCGGGGAGCTGTTTTTT
TRBJ2-1	16	-	TRBD2	TRBV3-1	CASSRTSGMGHNEQFF	TGTGCCAGCAGTCGAACTAGCGGGATGGGGCACAATGAGCAGTTCTTC
TRBJ1-2	14	few	-	TRBV4-2	CASSHPREKYGYTF	TGTGCCAGCAGCCACCCCAGGGAGAAGTATGGCTACACCTTC
TRBJ2-1	15	-	TRBD2	TRBV12-3/TRBV12-4	CASSFSGRAVNEQFF	TGTGCCAGCAGTTTTAGCGGGAGGGCCGTCAATGAGCAGTTCTTC
TRBJ1-4	15	-	TRBD1	TRBV5-6	CASSSIGQAGEKLFF	TGTGCCAGCAGCTCGATCGGACAGGCGGGTGAAAAACTGTTTTTT
TRBJ2-7	14	many	TRBD2	TRBV20-1	CSARDQGLAYEQYF	TGCAGTGCTAGAGACCAGGGACTAGCGTACGAGCAGTACTTC
TRBJ2-1	11	many	-	TRBV3-1	CASSQLDEQFF	TGTGCCAGCAGCCAGCTAGATGAGCAGTTCTTC
TRBJ1-4	15	-	-	TRBV12-3/TRBV12-4	CASSPSWLSDEKLFF	TGTGCCAGCAGTCCCAGTTGGCTTTCTGATGAAAAACTGTTTTTT
TRBJ2-7	15	-	-	TRBV27	CASSSELGSPYEQYF	TGTGCCAGCAGTTCCGAGTTGGGGAGTCCCTACGAGCAGTACTTC
TRBJ2-1	16	many	TRBD2	TRBV29-1	CSVTTSGPFSYNEQFF	TGCAGCGTTACCACTAGCGGGCCATTCTCCTACAATGAGCAGTTCTTC
TRBJ1-1	15	many	-	TRBV2	CASSEAPGTNTEAFF	TGTGCCAGCAGTGAAGCCCCAGGAACGAACACTGAAGCTTTCTTT
TRBJ2-1	13	few	-	TRBV6-2/TRBV6-3	CASSYRIEVEQFF	TGTGCCAGCAGTTACCGCATTGAGGTCGAGCAGTTCTTC
TRBJ2-2	16	few	TRBD2	TRBV25-1	CASSPMGGRDTGELFF	TGTGCCAGCAGTCCCATGGGAGGGAGAGACACCGGGGAGCTGTTTTTT
TRBJ2-7	14	-	-	TRBV30	CAWNPEASSYEQYF	TGTGCCTGGAATCCGGAGGCAAGCTCCTACGAGCAGTACTTC
TRBJ2-2	16	-	TRBD2	TRBV11-2	CASSLVLAANTGELFF	TGTGCCAGCAGCTTAGTCCTAGCGGCGAACACCGGGGAGCTGTTTTTT
TRBJ2-7	17	-	-	TRBV7-2	CASSHPIQHYDSYEQYF	TGTGCCAGCAGCCACCCCATACAGCACTACGATTCCTACGAGCAGTACTTC
TRBJ2-5	16	many	TRBD2	TRBV2	CASSENAGVNQETQYF	TGTGCCAGCAGTGAGAATGCGGGAGTAAACCAAGAGACCCAGTACTTC
TRBJ1-4	14	many	-	TRBV30	CAWSGSGKGGKLFF	TGTGCCTGGAGTGGTTCAGGGAAGGGCGGAAAACTGTTTTTT
TRBJ2-2	13	-	-	TRBV3-1	CASSHRDTGELFF	TGTGCCAGCAGCCACAGGGACACCGGGGAGCTGTTTTTT
TRBJ2-1	15	few	-	TRBV10-3	CAISEGRGVSNEQFF	TGTGCCATCAGTGAAGGTAGGGGCGTGAGCAATGAGCAGTTCTTC
TRBJ1-2	12	many	-	TRBV29-1	CSARGPNYGYTF	TGCAGCGCCCGAGGGCCTAACTATGGCTACACCTTC
TRBJ2-7	14	few	-	TRBV29-1	CSAGGLGGPYEQYF	TGCAGCGCTGGGGGACTAGGGGGCCCTTACGAGCAGTACTTC
TRBJ1-5	15	few	TRBD1	TRBV27	CASSFRGRSNQPQHF	TGTGCCAGCAGTTTTAGGGGGCGATCGAATCAGCCCCAGCATTTT
TRBJ1-1	14	many	-	TRBV9	CASSALSLNTEAFF	TGTGCCAGCAGCGCACTCAGTTTGAACACTGAAGCTTTCTTT
TRBJ2-7	14	-	-	TRBV6-1	CASIAPGGSYEQYF	TGTGCCAGCATTGCGCCAGGAGGCTCCTACGAGCAGTACTTC
TRBJ2-1	16	-	-	TRBV12-5	CASGLPPGASYNEQFF	TGTGCTAGTGGTTTGCCTCCGGGGGCCTCCTACAATGAGCAGTTCTTC
TRBJ1-2	13	-	-	TRBV12-3/TRBV12-4	CASSPKSGYGYTF	TGTGCCAGCAGCCCCAAGTCTGGCTATGGCTACACCTTC
TRBJ2-3	12	many	-	TRBV30	CAWTTSTDTQYF	TGTGCCTGGACAACTAGCACAGATACGCAGTATTTT
TRBJ2-1	15	-	-	TRBV18	CASSPEQGLWDEQFF	TGTGCCAGCTCACCAGAACAGGGCCTTTGGGATGAGCAGTTCTTC
TRBJ2-5	15	-	TRBD2	TRBV11-2	CASSLSTSGGETQYF	TGTGCCAGCAGCTTAAGTACTAGCGGGGGGGAGACCCAGTACTTC
TRBJ1-2	12	many	-	TRBV20-1	CSARDRVYGYTF	TGCAGTGCTAGAGACAGAGTATACGGCTACACCTTC
TRBJ2-7	15	many	TRBD2	TRBV11-1	CASSFSLAGVEEQYF	TGTGCCAGCAGCTTTTCACTAGCGGGAGTTGAAGAGCAGTACTTC
TRBJ1-1	12	few	-	TRBV2	CASPWGGRAAFF	TGTGCCAGCCCCTGGGGGGGGCGCGCAGCTTTCTTT
TRBJ2-3	14	few	TRBD2	TRBV5-1	CATTSGTSKDTQYF	TGCGCTACGACCTCCGGGACTAGCAAGGATACGCAGTATTTT
TRBJ2-5	15	-	-	TRBV6-5	CASSYSLGGRETQYF	TGTGCCAGCAGTTACTCGCTGGGGGGGCGGGAGACCCAGTACTTC
TRBJ2-1	12	many	-	TRBV29-1	CSVEVSGYEQFF	TGCAGCGTTGAGGTCTCGGGCTATGAGCAGTTCTTC
TRBJ2-7	15	-	-	TRBV2	CASIPVRGDGYEQYF	TGTGCCAGCATCCCGGTCAGGGGAGACGGGTACGAGCAGTACTTC
TRBJ2-1	10	few	-	TRBV29-1	CSVDSVEQFF	TGCAGCGTTGATTCTGTTGAGCAGTTCTTC
TRBJ2-3	17	many	TRBD2	TRBV10-1	CASLVSVGGRCTDTQYF	TGCGCCAGCTTGGTGTCGGTTGGCGGGAGGTGCACAGATACGCAGTATTTT
TRBJ1-4	14	-	TRBD1	TRBV5-5	CASSLGTGSEKLFF	TGTGCCAGCAGCCTCGGGACAGGGAGTGAAAAACTGTTTTTT
TRBJ2-3	16	-	TRBD2	TRBV18	CASSQLTSGSTDTQYF	TGTGCCAGCTCACAACTGACTAGCGGGAGCACAGATACGCAGTATTTT